Following are 27 T cell receptor beta chains from one sample sequenced in a study of blood T cell repertoires in COVID-19. Sequencing used immunoSEQ multiplex PCR; TCRdb keeps in-frame clones, though not all of them. Among just over 150,000 clones, roughly 88% were seen once, and the ten largest hold just over 9.5%. The sequenced material came from peripheral blood. Source of these receptors: a woman in her fifties or sixties with acute or convalescent COVID-19.

V gene TRBV5-8 combines with J gene TRBJ2-5; the D gene is possibly TRBD2 (5 bases). The CDR3 runs to 13 residues. V lost 0 bases and J 4 bases, leaving 7 bases between the germline ends. The germline V gene encodes CDR1 SGHTS and CDR2 YDEGEE. CDR3 nucleotide sequence: TGTGCCAGCAGCTTGGAAGGGAGAGAGACCCAGTACTTC. Translated: CASSLEGRETQYF.

The rearrangement links TRBV20-1 to TRBJ2-7; the D is unclear. The CDR3 is 11 amino acids. The V end lost 0 bases, the J end lost 6 bases, and 6 bases lay between the germline ends. The germline V gene has CDR1 DFQATT and CDR2 SNEGSKA (reference sequence). For the CDR3, the DNA is TGCAGTGCTAGAGACCGTGTCGAGCAGTACTTC. Its protein product is CSARDRVEQYF.

The V call is TRBV15, the J call TRBJ2-5; D unresolved. The CDR3 consists of 15 residues. The V end lost 1 base, the J end lost 0 bases, and 9 bases lay between the germline ends. CDR1 and CDR2 (germline): LNHNV, YYDKDF (reference sequence). The CDR3 reads CATSRGSADQETQYF. The CDR3 nucleotides read TGTGCCACCAGCAGAGGTAGTGCGGACCAAGAGACCCAGTACTTC. The full variable domain, with the rest looked up from reference TRBV15 and TRBJ2-5, is DAMVIQNPRYQVTQFGKPVTLSCSQTLNHNVMYWYQQKSSQAPKLLFHYYDKDFNNEADTPDNFQSRRPNTSFCFLDIRSPGLGDTAMYLCATSRGSADQETQYFGPGTRLLVL.

The V and J genes are TRBV5-6 and TRBJ2-7, with 7 nucleotides matching TRBD1. The J segment lost 3 bases and the V segment lost 2 bases, leaving 5 bases of the junction unmatched. The V gene's germline CDR1 is SGHDT and CDR2 YYEEEE. CDR3 length: 14 amino acids. In nucleotides, the CDR3 is TGTGCCAGCAGCTTCGGACAGGTGGGCTACGAGCAGTACTTC. Translated, it gives CASSFGQVGYEQYF. The whole variable domain, filled in from reference TRBV5-6 and TRBJ2-7, reads DAGVTQSPTHLIKTRGQQVTLRCSPKSGHDTVSWYQQALGQGPQFIFQYYEEEERQRGNFPDRFSGHQFPNYSSELNVNALLLGDSALYLCASSFGQVGYEQYFGPGTRLTVT.

The rearrangement joins TRBV24-1 to TRBJ1-2; tentative D call: TRBD1 (5 bases). Germline V gene lookup returns CDR1 KGHDR and CDR2 SFDVKD. CDR3 length: 13 amino acids. Trimming removed 5 bases from V and 2 bases from J, with 8 bases in between. The CDR3 bases are TGTGCCACCAGTGCTGGGGCCAACTATGGCTACACCTTC. Amino acids: CATSAGANYGYTF.

The genes are TRBV7-3 and TRBJ1-1; 8 positions agree with TRBD1. The CDR3 totals 15 residues. V was pared by 6 bases and J by 4 bases, with 10 bases of the junction left unmatched. Germline CDR1 is SGHTA and CDR2 is FQGTGA. The CDR3 DNA reads TGTGCCAGCAGGATAGGACAGGGCGAGGTCACTGAAGCTTTCTTT. It is translated as CASRIGQGEVTEAFF.

This clone was recorded a few times. The chain has TRBV5-4 and TRBJ2-5; 7 positions agree with TRBD2. Germline V gene lookup returns CDR1 SGHNT and CDR2 YYREEE (reference sequence). CDR3 length: 14 residues. V shed 0 bases, J shed 5 bases, and the junction held 4 bases outside the gene matches. CDR3 DNA: TGTGCCAGCAGCTTGGCCGGGGGGTTGGAGACCCAGTACTTC. Its translation is CASSLAGGLETQYF.

The V and J genes are TRBV12-3 or TRBV12-4 and TRBJ1-3, with D hard to call. Trimming removed 7 bases from V and 4 bases from J, with 11 bases in between. This CDR3 has 13 residues. The CDR3 is CASTLTWGNTIYF. The CDR3 bases are TGTGCCAGCACCCTAACTTGGGGAAACACCATATATTTT.

The J gene is TRBJ1-5, the V gene TRBV28, with unresolved D. Trimming shortened V by 7 bases and J by 0 bases, and 16 bases separated the two germline ends. There are 16 residues in the CDR3. The germline V gene has CDR1 MDHEN and CDR2 SYDVKM. The CDR3 DNA follows: TGTGCCAGCATTTGGAGCGGGAGCTATAGCAATCAGCCCCAGCATTTT. It is translated as CASIWSGSYSNQPQHF.

This clone was counted a few times. The rearrangement joins TRBV4-2 to TRBJ1-1; 8 bases line up with TRBD1. V gave up 4 bases and J gave up 5 bases; unmatched junction bases: 15. Germline V gene sequence: CDR1 LGHNA, CDR2 YNFKEQ. The CDR3 sequence is 17 residues long. The CDR3 region is CASSPRGQGAGRTEAFF. The CDR3 region has the DNA TGTGCCAGCAGCCCCCGGGGGCAGGGGGCGGGGAGGACTGAAGCTTTCTTT.

This chain uses TRBV10-2 with TRBJ2-1; 14 positions agree with TRBD2. Germline values: CDR1 WSHSY, CDR2 SAAADI. V lost 7 bases and J lost 9; bases outside the gene matches: 11. There are 16 residues in the CDR3. CDR3 sequence reads: CASNGLAGGSVTEQFF. The CDR3 DNA is TGCGCCAGCAACGGACTAGCGGGAGGATCAGTAACTGAGCAGTTCTTC.

The rearrangement uses TRBV27 and TRBJ2-3; the D is unclear. From germline, CDR1 is MNHEY and CDR2 SMNVEV (reference sequence). Trimming removed 2 bases from V and 2 bases from J, with 11 bases in between. This CDR3 comprises 15 residues. CDR3 sequence: CASSLVATHTDTQYF. CDR3 nucleotides: TGTGCCAGCAGTTTAGTGGCGACACACACAGATACGCAGTATTTT.

The rearrangement links TRBV5-4 to TRBJ2-3; 8 bases map to TRBD1. The CDR3 contains 15 residues. CDR1 is SGHNT, CDR2 YYREEE, per germline (reference sequence). After removal of 6 bases from V and 2 bases from J, the junction contained 8 bases not matched to a gene. CDR3 residues: CASTRSGGDTDTQYF. In nucleotides, the CDR3 is TGTGCCAGCACCAGGTCAGGGGGCGACACAGATACGCAGTATTTT.

This clone was counted a single time. DNA of the CDR3: TGTGCCAGCAGCCTCAATCCATCTGGGACAGAGAATTCACCCCTCCACTTT. Its translation is CASSLNPSGTENSPLHF. The rearrangement uses TRBV9 and TRBJ1-6; TRBD1 agrees at 7 bases. V trimming: 4 bases; J trimming: 7 bases; junction bases outside the gene matches: 14. The germline CDR1 and CDR2 sequences are SGDLS and YYNGEE. This CDR3 region has 17 residues.

The chain combines TRBV6-5 with TRBJ2-7, with 10 nucleotides matching TRBD2. Trimming took 2 bases from V and 3 from J; bases not matched to a gene: 4. The CDR3 spans 15 residues. From germline, CDR1 is MNHEY and CDR2 SVGAGI. The CDR3 region has the DNA TGTGCCAGCAGTTACGCTAGCGGGGGATACTACGAGCAGTACTTC. Protein sequence: CASSYASGGYYEQYF.

The CDR3: CASSLEGAAITEAFF. CDR3 DNA: TGTGCCAGCAGCTTAGAGGGGGCGGCGATCACTGAAGCTTTCTTT. This chain links TRBV7-3 with TRBJ1-1; TRBD1 agrees at 7 bases. The V segment lost 2 bases and the J segment 4 bases; nucleotides outside the gene matches: 7. This CDR3 spans 15 amino acids. The germline gives CDR1 SGHTA, CDR2 FQGTGA. Full variable domain (remainder filled in from reference TRBV7-3 and TRBJ1-1): GAGVSQTPSNKVTEKGKYVELRCDPISGHTALYWYRQSLGQGPEFLIYFQGTGAADDSGLPNDRFFAVRPEGSVSTLKIQRTERGDSAVYLCASSLEGAAITEAFFGQGTRLTVV.

This sequence joins TRBV3-1 (or the pseudogene TRBV3-2) and TRBJ1-5; D uncertain. The germline CDR1 and CDR2 sequences are LGHDT and YNNKEL (reference sequence). The V end lost 4 bases, the J end lost 0 bases, and 4 bases lay between the germline ends. CDR3 length: 13 amino acids. As DNA, the CDR3 is TGTGCCAGCAGCCTTTATAGCAATCAGCCCCAGCATTTT. It translates to CASSLYSNQPQHF.

The V and J genes are TRBV15 and TRBJ2-2; 12 nucleotides align to TRBD2. The CDR3 contains 18 residues. Per germline, CDR1 LNHNV and CDR2 YYDKDF (reference sequence). The ends lost 3 bases at V and 3 bases at J; junction bases unmatched: 8. CDR3 sequence reads: CATSRDYLAGGHTGELFF. CDR3 sequence (DNA): TGTGCCACCAGCAGGGACTATCTAGCGGGGGGGCACACCGGGGAGCTGTTTTTT. The whole variable domain, filled in from reference TRBV15 and TRBJ2-2, reads DAMVIQNPRYQVTQFGKPVTLSCSQTLNHNVMYWYQQKSSQAPKLLFHYYDKDFNNEADTPDNFQSRRPNTSFCFLDIRSPGLGDTAMYLCATSRDYLAGGHTGELFFGEGSRLTVL.

CDR3 protein: CASSLIDRAPSYEQYF. DNA for the CDR3: TGTGCCAGCAGCTTAATAGACAGGGCTCCATCCTACGAGCAGTACTTC. The chain links TRBV7-6 to TRBJ2-7, with 7 bases lining up with TRBD1. Germline CDR1 and CDR2: SGHVS and FNYEAQ. CDR3 length: 16 residues. V shed 2 bases, J shed 1 base, and the junction held 8 bases outside the gene matches.

The gene calls are TRBV2 and TRBJ1-1; 7 bases line up with TRBD1. The CDR3 contains 13 residues. Trimming at V came to 6 bases and at J to 4 bases, leaving 5 bases not matched to a gene. The germline CDR1 and CDR2 sequences are SNHLY and FYNNEI. The CDR3 protein is CASRVSGGTEAFF. CDR3 DNA sequence: TGTGCCAGCAGGGTCTCAGGGGGCACTGAAGCTTTCTTT.

This clone was seen only a few times. This chain links TRBV2 with TRBJ1-6; D not resolved. V lost 2 bases and J 9 bases, leaving 11 bases between the germline ends. The CDR3 contains 14 residues. In germline, CDR1 is SNHLY, CDR2 FYNNEI. The CDR3 spells CASSERRESSPLHF. CDR3 nucleotide sequence: TGTGCCAGCAGTGAACGACGGGAAAGTTCACCCCTCCACTTT.

This clone was recorded once. The chain has TRBV19 and TRBJ1-1, with no clear D. The CDR3 has 13 amino acids. Germline V CDR1 and CDR2: LNHDA, SQIVND (reference sequence). V shed 4 bases and J shed 1 base, with 7 bases lying between them. The CDR3 loop reads CASSTTPNTEAFF. The DNA for the CDR3 is TGTGCCAGTAGTACGACACCGAACACTGAAGCTTTCTTT.

The chain has TRBV25-1 and TRBJ2-7; TRBD1 is a possible D gene (6 bases). The germline V gene encodes CDR1 MGHDK and CDR2 SYGVNS. V was clipped by 4 bases and J by 7 bases, with 8 bases between them. CDR3 length: 11 amino acids. The CDR3 reads CASSVGQEQYF. For the CDR3, the DNA is TGTGCCAGCAGTGTCGGACAGGAGCAGTACTTC.

This clone was counted a single time. This chain uses TRBV3-1 (or the pseudogene TRBV3-2) with TRBJ2-3; D is uncertain. The germline gives CDR1 LGHDT, CDR2 YNNKEL (reference sequence). This CDR3 is 13 amino acids long. V was shortened by 4 bases and J by 0 bases, with 5 bases between the two germline ends. CDR3 amino acids: CASSPGSTDTQYF. The DNA of the CDR3 is TGTGCCAGCAGCCCCGGGAGCACAGATACGCAGTATTTT.

This clone was observed a handful of times. V and J are TRBV6-1 and TRBJ1-2; 7 bases are shared with TRBD1. Germline V gives CDR1 MNHNS, CDR2 SASEGT. The CDR3 runs to 16 residues. V lost 4 bases and J lost 5; bases outside the gene matches: 13. The CDR3 loop reads CASSGWLSGQYYGYTF. DNA for the CDR3: TGTGCCAGCAGTGGGTGGTTATCGGGACAGTATTATGGCTACACCTTC.

This clone has just one count. The chain recombines TRBV7-2 with TRBJ1-1, with TRBD1 as a possible D gene (6 bases). CDR3 length: 13 residues. The V and J ends lost 4 bases and 7 bases respectively, with 13 bases between them. Germline assignment: CDR1 SGHTA and CDR2 FQGNSA. DNA of the CDR3: TGTGCCAGCAGCTCGCAGGGGATCGGTGAAGCTTTCTTT. Translated, it gives CASSSQGIGEAFF.

The V gene is TRBV5-1, the J gene TRBJ2-3, with a possible D match to TRBD1 (5 bases). From germline, CDR1 is SGHRS and CDR2 YFSETQ. The CDR3 has 16 amino acids. V was pared by 2 bases and J by 2 bases, with 15 bases between. The CDR3 sequence is CASSFVGREITDTQYF. The CDR3 DNA follows: TGCGCCAGCAGCTTCGTGGGCAGGGAAATCACAGATACGCAGTATTTT. The complete variable domain, with remaining parts taken from reference TRBV5-1 and TRBJ2-3, reads KAGVTQTPRYLIKTRGQQVTLSCSPISGHRSVSWYQQTPGQGLQFLFEYFSETQRNKGNFPGRFSGRQFSNSRSEMNVSTLELGDSALYLCASSFVGREITDTQYFGPGTRLTVL.